This is a list of T cell receptor beta chains from one sample in a study of blood T cell repertoires in COVID-19. Only in-frame clones appear in the TCRdb table, and some are missing; sequencing was by immunoSEQ multiplex PCR. The sample holds roughly 260,000 clones, around 90% seen once. What was sequenced was PBMCs or T cells enriched from blood (not recorded which). These receptor sequences come from a woman aged 25 to 39 with acute COVID-19. Each CDR3 is given with its conserved first and last residue. Each record gives: CDR3 protein, CDR3 DNA, J gene, D gene, clone size, V gene. A D gene is named only where the DNA matches it firmly. Clone size is not always given. Where it is, it says once, few, many or a class for expanded clones.

CASSPGQGHGYTF | TGTGCCAGCAGTCCCGGGCAGGGGCATGGCTACACCTTC | TRBJ1-2 | NA | NA | TRBV2
CASSVDRGNTEAFF | TGTGCCAGCAGCGTCGACAGGGGGAACACTGAAGCTTTCTTT | TRBJ1-1 | TRBD1 | NA | TRBV3-1/TRBV3-2
CASSPPRVAAGNTIYF | TGTGCCAGCTCACCTCCCAGGGTCGCTGCTGGAAACACCATATATTTT | TRBJ1-3 | NA | once | TRBV18
CASSTPSDRNEAFF | TGTGCCAGCAGCACCCCCTCGGACAGAAATGAAGCTTTCTTT | TRBJ1-1 | NA | NA | TRBV5-4
CASRRGDRGTEAFF | TGTGCCAGCAGGCGGGGGGATAGGGGCACTGAAGCTTTCTTT | TRBJ1-1 | NA | NA | TRBV6-4
CASSPLWLAEGGAKNIQYF | TGTGCCAGCTCACCACTTTGGCTAGCGGAAGGAGGGGCCAAAAACATTCAGTACTTC | TRBJ2-4 | TRBD2 | NA | TRBV18
CASSESVYEQYF | TGTGCCAGCAGTGAATCCGTCTACGAGCAGTACTTC | TRBJ2-7 | NA | NA | TRBV25-1
CASSEDRGRRVNQPQHF | TGTGCCAGCAGTGAAGACAGGGGGCGCCGAGTCAATCAGCCCCAGCATTTT | TRBJ1-5 | TRBD1 | NA | TRBV6-1
CASSQVTSGRWGETQYF | TGTGCCAGCAGCCAAGTTACTAGCGGGAGATGGGGAGAGACCCAGTACTTC | TRBJ2-5 | TRBD2 | NA | TRBV3-1/TRBV3-2
CASSQGAGEDEKLFF | TGTGCCAGCAGCCAAGGTGCAGGGGAAGATGAAAAACTGTTTTTT | TRBJ1-4 | NA | NA | TRBV3-1/TRBV3-2
CASRPRGRAYGYTF | TGTGCCAGCAGGCCCAGGGGGCGCGCCTATGGCTACACCTTC | TRBJ1-2 | TRBD1 | few | TRBV6-5
CATFFGQANTGELFF | TGTGCCACTTTCTTCGGACAGGCGAACACCGGGGAGCTGTTTTTT | TRBJ2-2 | TRBD1 | NA | TRBV10-3
CASSILATFRGPGTEAFF | TGTGCCAGTAGTATCCTCGCCACCTTCAGGGGGCCGGGCACTGAAGCTTTCTTT | TRBJ1-1 | TRBD1 | NA | TRBV19
CASSTRLAGGTGELFF | TGTGCCAGCAGCACACGACTAGCGGGGGGCACCGGGGAGCTGTTTTTT | TRBJ2-2 | TRBD2 | few | TRBV7-9